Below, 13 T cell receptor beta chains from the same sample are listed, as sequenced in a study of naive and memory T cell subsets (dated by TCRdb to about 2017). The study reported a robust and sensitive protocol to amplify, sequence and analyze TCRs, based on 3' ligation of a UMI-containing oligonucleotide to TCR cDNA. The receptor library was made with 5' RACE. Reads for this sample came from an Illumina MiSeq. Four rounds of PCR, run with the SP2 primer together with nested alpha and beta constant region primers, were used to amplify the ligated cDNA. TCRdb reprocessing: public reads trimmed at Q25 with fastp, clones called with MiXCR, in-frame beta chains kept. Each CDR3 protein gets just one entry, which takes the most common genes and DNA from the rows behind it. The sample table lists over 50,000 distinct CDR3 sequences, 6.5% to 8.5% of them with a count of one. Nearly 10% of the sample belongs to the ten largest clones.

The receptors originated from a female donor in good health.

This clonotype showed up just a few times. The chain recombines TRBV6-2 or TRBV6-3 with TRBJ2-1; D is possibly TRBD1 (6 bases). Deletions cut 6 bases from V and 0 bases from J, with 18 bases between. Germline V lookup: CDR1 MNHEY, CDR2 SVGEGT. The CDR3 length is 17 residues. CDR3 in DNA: TGTGCCAGCAGAAAGGGGCAGGGGTCGATCTCCTACAATGAGCAGTTCTTC. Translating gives CASRKGQGSISYNEQFF.

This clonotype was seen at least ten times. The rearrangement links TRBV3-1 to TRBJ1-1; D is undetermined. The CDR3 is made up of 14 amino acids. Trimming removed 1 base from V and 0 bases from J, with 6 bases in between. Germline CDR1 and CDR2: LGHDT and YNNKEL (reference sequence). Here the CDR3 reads CASSQGRMNTEAFF. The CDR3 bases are TGTGCCAGCAGCCAAGGGAGGATGAACACTGAAGCTTTCTTT.

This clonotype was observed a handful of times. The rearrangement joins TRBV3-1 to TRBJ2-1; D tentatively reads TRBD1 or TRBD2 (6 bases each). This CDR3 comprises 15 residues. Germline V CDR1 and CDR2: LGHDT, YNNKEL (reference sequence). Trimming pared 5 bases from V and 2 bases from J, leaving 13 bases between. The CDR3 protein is CASSSRRGTYNEQFF. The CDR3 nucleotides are TGTGCCAGCAGCTCACGGAGGGGGACCTACAATGAGCAGTTCTTC.

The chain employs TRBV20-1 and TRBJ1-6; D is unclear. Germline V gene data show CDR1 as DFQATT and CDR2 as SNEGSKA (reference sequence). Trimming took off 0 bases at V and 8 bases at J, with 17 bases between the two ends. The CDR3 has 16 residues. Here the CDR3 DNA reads TGCAGTGCTAGAGATTTCTTCGATAGGCGATATTCACCCCTCCACTTT. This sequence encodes CSARDFFDRRYSPLHF.

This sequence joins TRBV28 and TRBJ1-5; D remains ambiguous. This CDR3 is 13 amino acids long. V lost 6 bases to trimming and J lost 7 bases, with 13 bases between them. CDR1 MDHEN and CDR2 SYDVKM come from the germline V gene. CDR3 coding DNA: TGTGCCAGCAGGAGGGCCGGAAGGCAGCCCCAGCATTTT. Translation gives CASRRAGRQPQHF. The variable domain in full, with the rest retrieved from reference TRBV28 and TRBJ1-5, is DVKVTQSSRYLVKRTGEKVFLECVQDMDHENMFWYRQDPGLGLRLIYFSYDVKMKEKGDIPEGYSVSREKKERFSLILESASTNQTSMYLCASRRAGRQPQHFGDGTRLSIL.

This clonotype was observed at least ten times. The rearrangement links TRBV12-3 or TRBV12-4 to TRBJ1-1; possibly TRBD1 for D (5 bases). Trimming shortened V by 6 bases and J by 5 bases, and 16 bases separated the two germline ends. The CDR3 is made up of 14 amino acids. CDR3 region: CASSRGDVWTEAFF. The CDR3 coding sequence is TGTGCCAGCAGCCGCGGGGACGTCTGGACTGAAGCTTTCTTT.

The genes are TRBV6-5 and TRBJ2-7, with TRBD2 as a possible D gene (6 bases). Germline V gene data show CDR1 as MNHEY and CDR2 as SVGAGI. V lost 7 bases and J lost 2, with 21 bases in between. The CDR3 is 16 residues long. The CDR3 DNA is TGTGCCAGCAATCAAATGGGGGGACCGCCGCCCTACGAGCAGTACTTC. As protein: CASNQMGGPPPYEQYF.

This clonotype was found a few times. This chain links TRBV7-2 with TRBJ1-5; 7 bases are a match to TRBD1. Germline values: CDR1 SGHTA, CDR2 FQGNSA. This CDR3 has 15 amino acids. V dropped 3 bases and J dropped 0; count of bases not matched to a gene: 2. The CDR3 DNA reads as TGTGCCAGCAGCTTTGACAGGGATAGCAATCAGCCCCAGCATTTT. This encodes CASSFDRDSNQPQHF.

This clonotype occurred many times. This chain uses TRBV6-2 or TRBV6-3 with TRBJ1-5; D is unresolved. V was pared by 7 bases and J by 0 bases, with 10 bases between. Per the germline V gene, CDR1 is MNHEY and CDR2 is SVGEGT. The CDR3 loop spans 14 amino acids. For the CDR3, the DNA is TGTGCCAGCACCAAGGCTAATAGCAATCAGCCCCAGCATTTT. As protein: CASTKANSNQPQHF.

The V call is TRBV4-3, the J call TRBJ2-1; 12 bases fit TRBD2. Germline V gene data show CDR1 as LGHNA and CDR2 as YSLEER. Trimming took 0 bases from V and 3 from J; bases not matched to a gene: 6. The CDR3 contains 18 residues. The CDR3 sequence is CASSQETGTSGCYNEQFF. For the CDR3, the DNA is TGCGCCAGCAGCCAAGAGACCGGGACTAGCGGGTGCTACAATGAGCAGTTCTTC.

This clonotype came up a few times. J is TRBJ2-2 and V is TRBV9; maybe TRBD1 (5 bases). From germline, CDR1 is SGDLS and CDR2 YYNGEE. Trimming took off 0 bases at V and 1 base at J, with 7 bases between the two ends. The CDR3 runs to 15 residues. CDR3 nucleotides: TGTGCCAGCAGCGTAGAGACAGTGAACACCGGGGAGCTGTTTTTT. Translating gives CASSVETVNTGELFF.

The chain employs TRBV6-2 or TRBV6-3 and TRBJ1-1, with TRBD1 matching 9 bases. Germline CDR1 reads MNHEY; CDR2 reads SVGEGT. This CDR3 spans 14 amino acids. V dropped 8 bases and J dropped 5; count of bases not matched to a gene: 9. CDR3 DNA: TGTGCCAGCCAGCCCAGGACAGGGGAAACTGAAGCTTTCTTT. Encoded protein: CASQPRTGETEAFF.

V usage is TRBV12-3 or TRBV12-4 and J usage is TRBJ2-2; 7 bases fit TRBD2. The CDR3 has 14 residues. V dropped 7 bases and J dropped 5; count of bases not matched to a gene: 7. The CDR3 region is CASTVLAATGELFF. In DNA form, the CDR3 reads TGTGCCAGCACCGTCCTAGCGGCTACCGGGGAGCTGTTTTTT.